This TCR beta chain was identified in a study of cytomegalovirus exposure and HLA in healthy donors. Regarding the study as a whole: The authors later linked a missense DCLRE1C variant to TCR beta V- and J-gene trimming. An analysis done earlier found most TCR beta V segments productive about 90% or about 30% of the time.

CDR1 and CDR2 (germline): SGHVS, FQNEAQ. This CDR3 contains 15 residues. J was trimmed by 3 bases and V by 5 bases; bases with no gene match: 6. With regard to this clone: As yet, its antigen is unknown.

Though probably carrying unrecorded immune exposures, donors were nominally healthy at sampling. The primer mix had 60 Vbeta and 13 Jbeta primers. Using immunoSEQ multiplex PCR, the repertoire was profiled, and TCRdb retains in-frame clones only, with some absent. The sample includes fewer than 250,000 clones, 60% to 85% of them seen just once. The sample was PBMCs. The genes are TRBV7-8 and TRBJ1-2, with 10 bases identical to TRBD1. The sequence was obtained from a man aged 35-49 years in good health and CMV-seronegative. Here the CDR3 reads CASSAGQGEYYGYTF. In DNA form, the CDR3 reads TGTGCCAGCAGCGCAGGACAGGGGGAGTACTATGGCTACACCTTC.